These T cell receptor beta chains were read from a single sample in a study of cytomegalovirus exposure and HLA in healthy donors. The table came from immunoSEQ multiplex PCR; TCRdb's copy has only in-frame clones and leaves some out. The table shows some 130,000 clones, with 70% to 80% occurring only once. The sequencing input was PBMCs. The receptors here all came from a man aged 25 to 45 in good health and CMV-seronegative. CDR3s include the opening cysteine and the closing phenylalanine or tryptophan. The D gene is left open where the match is weak. The size of a clone is reported for some rows only, either as once, few or many, or as a class for expanded clones.

>.|TRBV6-4|TRBJ2-1|.
TGTGCCAGCAGTACAGAAAGTGATGGTTATGAGCAGTTCTTC
CASSTESDGYEQFF
>once|TRBV7-9|TRBJ2-7|TRBD1
TGTGCCAGCAGCTTGTTGACAGGGGGCTGGTACGAGCAGTACTTC
CASSLLTGGWYEQYF
>.|TRBV5-4|TRBJ2-1|TRBD2
TGTGCCAGCAGCCCCAGCGGGACCCCATACAATGAGCAGTTCTTC
CASSPSGTPYNEQFF
>.|TRBV11-2|TRBJ2-6|TRBD2
TGTGCCAGCAGCCCCGGGACTATAGCCCTCTCTGGGGCCAACGTCCTGACTTTC
CASSPGTIALSGANVLTF
>.|TRBV19|TRBJ2-7|.
TGTGCCAGTAGTAGCGGGCCATCCTACGAGCAGTACTTC
CASSSGPSYEQYF
>once|TRBV11-2|TRBJ1-2|.
TGTGCCAGCAGCGGGGACTCCTATGGCTACACCTTC
CASSGDSYGYTF
>.|TRBV21-1|TRBJ2-1|.
TGTGCCAGCAGCGATCCGTGTACTAGCGGGAGGCATATGGACAATGAGCAGTTCTTC
CASSDPCTSGRHMDNEQFF
>.|TRBV19|TRBJ2-7|.
TGTGCCAGTAGTACAGGGGTCTCCTACGAGCAGTACTTC
CASSTGVSYEQYF
>.|TRBV9|TRBJ2-1|TRBD2
TGTGCCAGCAGCGTAGAGACTAGCGGGATTGAGCAGTTCTTC
CASSVETSGIEQFF
>.|TRBV27|TRBJ1-1|.
TGTGCCAGCAGCCGTCAGGGGAAGAACACTGAAGCTTTCTTT
CASSRQGKNTEAFF